The clone carrying this T cell receptor beta chain was counted only a few times. Its antigen is as yet unknown. The record originates from a study of T cell repertoires in cytomegalovirus infection. Study-level information: CMV epitopes, recently identified HLA-C-restricted and well-studied HLA-B-restricted, were used. Indicated by public TCR beta signatures were CMV infection and matching HLA type.

One entry per CDR3 protein results from TCRdb running MiXCR on the reads. The top ten hold around two fifths of the sample, which has just over 450,000 distinct CDR3 sequences, approximately 40% seen once. Trimming took 5 bases from V and 2 from J, leaving 20 bases between them. Germline CDR1 and CDR2: SGHAT and FQNNGV. The CDR3 sequence is 17 residues long. Whole-study results and caveats: The ex vivo response was dominated by HLA-C-restricted CMV-specific TCR beta clonotypes. Using cumulative public TCR beta family frequency, the authors identified those who carried CMV together with the relevant HLA.

This receptor was obtained from a human donor in good health (CMV status not recorded). Some clones in this sample may be carry-over from other donors' samples. Sequenced here: cultured PBMCs, sampled from culture after CMV antigen stimulation. This chain uses TRBV11-2 with TRBJ2-3; D is unclear. This chain's CDR3 is CASSLLDTLAFTDTQYF. Written as DNA, the CDR3 is TGTGCCAGCAGCCTCCTTGACACTTTGGCTTTCACAGATACGCAGTATTTT.